This note documents a single T cell receptor beta chain sequence. Its antigen is still unknown. This sample was taken from a study of cytomegalovirus exposure and HLA in healthy donors. General study points: Later analysis indicated greater clonal expansion among HLA-associated TCR beta chains than among equally common other chains. Later analysis associated a missense DCLRE1C variant with TCR beta V- and J-gene trimming.

Both 60 Vbeta primers and 13 Jbeta primers went into the PCR. Assay used: immunoSEQ multiplex PCR; TCRdb lists only in-frame clones, some missing. The sample includes about 160,000 clones, roughly 77% of them seen just once. The origin of this receptor is a middle-aged man in good health and CMV-seropositive. The sample consisted of PBMCs.

The CDR3 DNA follows: TGTGCCACCTCAGACAGAAATAGCAATCAGCCCCAGCATTTT. This gives the protein CATSDRNSNQPQHF. The chain is built from TRBV7-2 and TRBJ1-5, with a possible D match to TRBD1 (5 bases). Germline V gives CDR1 SGHTA, CDR2 FQGNSA. V was shortened by 10 bases and J by 0 bases, with 13 bases between the two germline ends. The CDR3 runs to 14 residues. The full variable domain, completed using reference TRBV7-2 and TRBJ1-5, is GAGVSQSPSNKVTEKGKDVELRCDPISGHTALYWYRQSLGQGLEFLIYFQGNSAPDKSGLPSDRFSAERTGGSVSTLTIQRTQQEDSAVYLCATSDRNSNQPQHFGDGTRLSIL.